These T cell receptor beta chains were read from a single sample in a study of blood T cell repertoires in COVID-19. Data came from immunoSEQ multiplex PCR; TCRdb stores just in-frame clones and leaves some out. The sample includes 200,000 to 300,000 clones, about 87% of them seen just once. Input material: PBMCs or T cells enriched from blood (not recorded which). The receptors here all came from a woman aged 40 to 49 who had been exposed to COVID-19. CDR3s include the opening cysteine and the closing phenylalanine or tryptophan. Each record gives: V gene, CDR3 protein.

>TRBV6-5
CASNSGHSSGNTIYF
>TRBV4-2
CASSQNGANYGYTF
>TRBV10-3
CAISSGTGGRNTIYF
>TRBV24-1
CATSDLPGGAQYF
>TRBV30
CAWSRPSSYNEQFF
>TRBV28
CASSLTGNEQFF
>TRBV19
CASSIPGYEQYF
>TRBV4-1
CASSQTSGETQYF
>TRBV19
CAIRGAGTEAFF
>TRBV10-3
CAIALAANTEAFF
>TRBV25-1
CASSGGTGPGGDTQYF
>TRBV6-6
CASSYSFREGYYEQYF
>TRBV30
CAWRVAGGAGIEAFF
>TRBV6-4
CASSEQGQLVSGYTF
>TRBV7-3
CASSLGLGTGGEQFF
>TRBV6-5
CASSSGPYNSPLHF
>TRBV6-5
CASSPGGPGTQYF
>TRBV25-1
CASSDSAGNTEAFF
>TRBV11-1
CASSHPGLFDTQYF
>TRBV30
CAWSPTVASYEQYF
>TRBV7-3
CASSLRQANGKLFF
>TRBV11-2
CASSLGFRALSGNTIYF
>TRBV18
CASSPDGGVNEQFF
>TRBV27
CASSRGTGPYEQYF
>TRBV7-9
CASSKGLAGDNEQFF
>TRBV7-9
CASSLITGTGGRYEQYF
>TRBV7-2
CASSYRNTDTQYF
>TRBV27
CASSLGSYGELFF